These 20 T cell receptor beta chains share one sample of origin, sequenced in a study of blood T cell repertoires in COVID-19. Method: immunoSEQ multiplex PCR; TCRdb's copy keeps in-frame clones and lacks some. Of roughly 290,000 clones listed, 80% to 90% are singletons. The specimen sequenced was PBMCs or T cells enriched from blood (not recorded which). These receptors were obtained from a woman aged 25-40 years who had recovered from COVID-19.

J is TRBJ2-7 and V is TRBV7-9, with 9 bases matching TRBD2. This CDR3 has 16 amino acids. Per the germline V gene, CDR1 is SEHNR and CDR2 is FQNEAQ (reference sequence). V lost 1 base to trimming and J lost 6 bases; unmatched junction nucleotides: 10. The CDR3 coding sequence is TGTGCCAGCAGCTTAGTTGTAGCGGGAGAGGCGCGCGAGCAGTACTTC. Its translation is CASSLVVAGEAREQYF. The variable domain in full, completed from reference TRBV7-9 and TRBJ2-7, reads DTGVSQNPRHKITKRGQNVTFRCDPISEHNRLYWYRQTLGQGPEFLTYFQNEAQLEKSRLLSDRFSAERPKGSFSTLEIQRTEQGDSAMYLCASSLVVAGEAREQYFGPGTRLTVT.

This chain links TRBV15 with TRBJ2-6, with 8 bases fitting TRBD1. CDR1 is LNHNV, CDR2 YYDKDF, per germline (reference sequence). V was pared by 6 bases and J by 1 base, with 11 bases of the junction left unmatched. CDR3 length equals 18 residues. CDR3 amino acids: CATSSGVRGPSGANVLTF. DNA of the CDR3: TGTGCCACCAGTTCGGGGGTCAGGGGGCCGTCTGGGGCCAACGTCCTGACTTTC.

The chain employs TRBV7-9 and TRBJ2-1, with D perhaps TRBD2 (5 bases). CDR1 SEHNR and CDR2 FQNEAQ come from the germline V gene (reference sequence). The germline V and J ends were trimmed by 1 base and 0 bases, with 10 bases remaining between them. This CDR3 is 16 amino acids long. The CDR3 loop is CASSLGEFGSYNEQFF. In DNA form, the CDR3 reads TGTGCCAGCAGCTTAGGGGAGTTTGGCTCCTACAATGAGCAGTTCTTC.

V gene TRBV10-2 combines with J gene TRBJ1-5; tentative D call: TRBD1 (6 bases). The CDR3 spans 14 residues. The V and J ends lost 7 bases and 3 bases respectively, with 13 bases between them. Germline V lookup: CDR1 WSHSY, CDR2 SAAADI. The CDR3, as DNA: TGCGCCAGCATAGACAGGACCCTCAATCAGCCCCAGCATTTT. It specifies CASIDRTLNQPQHF.

V usage is TRBV30 and J usage is TRBJ1-5; TRBD1 matches 8 bases. J gave up 1 base and V 3 bases, and 5 bases lay outside the gene matches. The CDR3 is made up of 15 amino acids. In germline, CDR1 is GTSNPN, CDR2 SVGIG (reference sequence). The CDR3 DNA reads as TGTGCCTGGAGCCAAGACAGGGGAAGCAATCAGCCCCAGCATTTT. Its translation: CAWSQDRGSNQPQHF.

This chain links TRBV6-5 with TRBJ1-2, with a tentative D call TRBD1 (5 bases). V lost 0 bases and J 6 bases, leaving 8 bases between the germline ends. This CDR3 region has 13 residues. Per the germline V gene, CDR1 is MNHEY and CDR2 is SVGAGI. The CDR3 protein is CASSYSNRHGYTF. The CDR3 DNA sequence: TGTGCCAGCAGTTACTCCAACAGGCATGGCTACACCTTC.

The genes are TRBV10-3 and TRBJ2-2; possible D gene TRBD1, 5 bases. This CDR3 is 12 amino acids long. CDR1 is ENHRY and CDR2 is SYGVKD in the germline V gene. V lost 6 bases to trimming and J lost 6 bases, with 8 bases between them. CDR3 protein: CAIRQDPGELFF. DNA of the CDR3: TGTGCCATCAGACAGGATCCCGGGGAGCTGTTTTTT.

This sequence joins TRBV3-1 (or the pseudogene TRBV3-2) and TRBJ2-7, with 9 bases identical to TRBD2. J was trimmed by 0 bases and V by 1 base; bases with no gene match: 4. Germline V gives CDR1 LGHDT, CDR2 YNNKEL (reference sequence). The CDR3 runs 16 residues. This chain's CDR3 is CASSQVASGDSYEQYF. In DNA form, the CDR3 reads TGTGCCAGCAGCCAAGTGGCTAGCGGGGACTCCTACGAGCAGTACTTC.

The J gene is TRBJ2-1, the V gene TRBV7-9, with a possible D match to TRBD1 (6 bases). The length of the CDR3 is 13 residues. Germline V gives CDR1 SEHNR, CDR2 FQNEAQ (reference sequence). V lost 8 bases and J lost 9, with 17 bases in between. This CDR3 is CASSGRDKLEQFF. For the CDR3, the DNA is TGTGCCAGCTCGGGACGGGACAAACTTGAGCAGTTCTTC.

The chain combines TRBV7-9 with TRBJ2-1; D is undetermined. In germline, CDR1 is SEHNR, CDR2 FQNEAQ (reference sequence). The V gene lost 7 bases and the J gene lost 0 bases, with 13 bases spanning the gap. CDR3 size: 15 residues. CDR3 nucleotide sequence: TGTGCCAGCAATAAAGCCGGAGACTCCTACAATGAGCAGTTCTTC. Its translation: CASNKAGDSYNEQFF.

The chain couples TRBV28 to TRBJ1-4; D ambiguous. The CDR3 has 15 residues. V shed 5 bases and J shed 0 bases, with 10 bases lying between them. Germline CDR1 and CDR2: MDHEN and SYDVKM. The CDR3, as DNA: TGTGCCAGCAGTCCGCCGGGGTCAACTAATGAAAAACTGTTTTTT. Its protein is CASSPPGSTNEKLFF.

The chain carries TRBV28 and TRBJ1-5, with TRBD1 matching over 8 bases. Germline V gene lookup returns CDR1 MDHEN and CDR2 SYDVKM. V shed 7 bases, J shed 4 bases, and the junction held 9 bases outside the gene matches. This CDR3 spans 15 amino acids. This chain's CDR3 is CASKKTGTGNQPQHF. The CDR3 nucleotides are TGTGCCAGCAAAAAAACGGGGACAGGAAATCAGCCCCAGCATTTT.

The rearrangement joins TRBV6-1 to TRBJ1-1; D may be TRBD1 (6 bases). The germline V gene encodes CDR1 MNHNS and CDR2 SASEGT. V was shortened by 0 bases and J by 7 bases, with 15 bases between the two germline ends. CDR3 length equals 15 residues. The chain's CDR3 is CASSEASTGRVEAFF. CDR3 coding DNA: TGTGCCAGCAGTGAAGCGTCAACAGGGAGGGTTGAAGCTTTCTTT.

The chain employs TRBV27 and TRBJ1-5; D possibly corresponds to TRBD1 (6 bases). The germline V and J ends were trimmed by 7 bases and 0 bases, with 10 bases remaining between them. The CDR3 is 14 amino acids. The germline V gene encodes CDR1 MNHEY and CDR2 SMNVEV (reference sequence). The CDR3 here is CASNIGGSNQPQHF. The CDR3 region has the DNA TGTGCCAGCAACATAGGGGGTAGCAATCAGCCCCAGCATTTT.

The rearrangement uses TRBV19 and TRBJ2-3; 7 bases are a match to TRBD1. Germline V CDR1 and CDR2: LNHDA, SQIVND (reference sequence). With V trimmed by 6 bases and J by 3 bases, 9 bases remained unmatched. This CDR3 is built from 15 residues. The CDR3 coding sequence is TGTGCCAGTAGCAGACCGGACAGGCCTACAGATACGCAGTATTTT. Translation: CASSRPDRPTDTQYF.

This chain joins TRBV29-1 and TRBJ2-7, with TRBD1 matching over 7 bases. CDR3 length equals 11 residues. The germline V gene encodes CDR1 SQVTM and CDR2 ANQGSEA. V was pared by 7 bases and J by 3 bases, with 3 bases of the junction left unmatched. In nucleotides, the CDR3 is TGCAGCGCTAGGGGGCTCTACGAGCAGTACTTC. Translation: CSARGLYEQYF.

The rearrangement uses TRBV7-6 and TRBJ2-3; 8 positions agree with TRBD1. V was pared by 5 bases and J by 2 bases, with 9 bases of the junction left unmatched. The CDR3 has 16 amino acids. The germline gives CDR1 SGHVS, CDR2 FNYEAQ. CDR3 in amino acids: CASSLYRQGNTDTQYF. The CDR3 DNA follows: TGTGCCAGCAGCCTATACAGACAGGGGAACACAGATACGCAGTATTTT.

The rearrangement links TRBV4-1 to TRBJ1-5; D perhaps matches TRBD1 (5 bases). Trimming pared 4 bases from V and 0 bases from J, leaving 10 bases between. CDR1 and CDR2 from the germline V gene are MGHRA and YSYEKL. CDR3 size: 15 residues. CDR3 residues: CASSPQGTSNQPQHF. The CDR3 region has the DNA TGCGCCAGCAGCCCCCAGGGCACTAGCAATCAGCCCCAGCATTTT.

V and J are TRBV24-1 and TRBJ2-3, with D possibly TRBD1 on 5 matching bases. CDR1 KGHDR and CDR2 SFDVKD come from the germline V gene. This CDR3 has 15 amino acids. Trimming took 0 bases from V and 2 from J, leaving 8 bases between them. CDR3 in DNA: TGTGCCACCAGTGATTTGCAACAGGACACAGATACGCAGTATTTT. Translating it yields CATSDLQQDTDTQYF.

The genes are TRBV19 and TRBJ2-7, with D possibly matching TRBD1 (5 bases). V lost 5 bases, J lost 2 bases, and 16 bases lay in between. The CDR3 has 15 residues. CDR1 and CDR2 from the germline V gene are LNHDA and SQIVND (reference sequence). The CDR3 bases are TGTGCCAGTAGTTTCTCAAGAACAGGTCCCTACGAGCAGTACTTC. Protein sequence: CASSFSRTGPYEQYF.